The 28 T cell receptor beta chains presented below share a single source sample, sequenced in a study of T cells in Graves' hyperthyroidism and ophthalmopathy. RNA transcripts provided the source from which TCR beta CDR3 regions were amplified. The HTBI set primed first-round TCR CDR3 RT-PCR. TCRdb re-derived calls from the multiplex PCR reads in MiXCR, one entry per CDR3 protein. The sample shows 250,000 to 400,000 distinct CDR3 sequences, about an eighth of them seen only once. Sequencing was performed on blood. All receptors come from a woman between 35 and 50 years old with Graves' ophthalmopathy.

The chain is built from TRBV18 and TRBJ2-1, with 8 bases matching TRBD1. Trimming took 4 bases from V and 6 from J; bases not matched to a gene: 11. Germline-derived CDR1 and CDR2 are KGHSH and LQKENI. The CDR3 has 16 residues. As DNA, the CDR3 is TGTGCCAGCTCACAAAAGTCAGGGGGCTTTCGCAATGAGCAGTTCTTC. Encoded protein: CASSQKSGGFRNEQFF.

This clonotype was seen many times. V usage is TRBV12-3 or TRBV12-4 and J usage is TRBJ2-4, with D perhaps matching TRBD2 (5 bases). CDR3 size: 14 residues. V dropped 2 bases and J dropped 5 bases, with 10 bases sitting between them. The CDR3 loop is CASSLRGSQNIQYF. The DNA for the CDR3 is TGTGCCAGCAGTTTACGGGGTAGCCAAAACATTCAGTACTTC.

The table lists this clonotype with many counts. This chain uses TRBV15 with TRBJ1-1, with TRBD1 matching over 7 bases. The CDR3 is made up of 11 amino acids. Germline loops: CDR1 LNHNV, CDR2 YYDKDF (reference sequence). The trim removed 5 bases at V and 11 bases at J, leaving 5 bases unmatched. CDR3 in amino acids: CATSDTGDAFF. As DNA, the CDR3 is TGTGCCACCAGCGATACAGGGGACGCTTTCTTT.

This clonotype was seen many times. This chain links TRBV27 with TRBJ2-5; 10 bases line up with TRBD2. The germline V gene has CDR1 MNHEY and CDR2 SMNVEV (reference sequence). The CDR3 is 18 amino acids. V gave up 4 bases and J gave up 0 bases; unmatched junction bases: 11. The CDR3 coding sequence is TGTGCCAGCAGTTCCACCCCTAGAACTAGCGGGGACCAAGAGACCCAGTACTTC. Encoded protein: CASSSTPRTSGDQETQYF.

This clonotype was recorded at least ten times. CDR3 nucleotide sequence: TGTGCCAGCTCGATCTACAATGAGCAGTTCTTC. This encodes CASSIYNEQFF. The chain uses TRBV2 and TRBJ2-1; D is uncertain. The CDR3 runs 11 residues. CDR1 is SNHLY and CDR2 is FYNNEI in the germline V gene. The V and J ends lost 8 bases and 3 bases respectively, with 5 bases between them.

This clonotype was counted between two and nine times. The chain links TRBV18 to TRBJ2-1; D unresolved. Germline CDR1 reads KGHSH; CDR2 reads LQKENI. The CDR3 has 15 amino acids. Deletions cut 1 base from V and 7 bases from J, with 14 bases between. DNA for the CDR3: TGTGCCAGCTCACCACTAAGCTTTCAGAGGAATGAGCAGTTCTTC. Encoded protein: CASSPLSFQRNEQFF.

This clonotype was seen at least ten times. The rearrangement joins TRBV11-2 to TRBJ2-5; no clear D. V gave up 0 bases and J gave up 4 bases, with 9 bases separating them. Germline CDR1 SGHAT, CDR2 FQNNGV. The CDR3 length is 14 residues. The CDR3 loop is CASSLDFRPETQYF. The CDR3 nucleotides are TGTGCCAGCAGCTTAGACTTCCGCCCAGAGACCCAGTACTTC.

The chain employs TRBV7-9 and TRBJ2-7, with 13 nucleotides matching TRBD2. CDR1 is SEHNR, CDR2 FQNEAQ, per germline (reference sequence). CDR3 length equals 16 residues. Trimming took 6 bases from V and 4 from J; bases not matched to a gene: 9. The CDR3 coding sequence is TGTGCCAGCAGTCCACTAGCGGGGGGGCCGCGATACGAGCAGTACTTC. Its protein product is CASSPLAGGPRYEQYF. The whole variable domain, remainder taken from reference TRBV7-9 and TRBJ2-7, is DTGVSQNPRHKITKRGQNVTFRCDPISEHNRLYWYRQTLGQGPEFLTYFQNEAQLEKSRLLSDRFSAERPKGSFSTLEIQRTEQGDSAMYLCASSPLAGGPRYEQYFGPGTRLTVT.

V usage is TRBV20-1 and J usage is TRBJ2-5; D gene ambiguous. The CDR3 has 12 residues. Germline loops: CDR1 DFQATT, CDR2 SNEGSKA (reference sequence). Trimming pared 3 bases from V and 1 base from J, leaving 6 bases between. CDR3 in DNA: TGCAGTGCTAGCGGCAGCCAAGAGACCCAGTACTTC. Its translation is CSASGSQETQYF.

The V and J genes are TRBV19 and TRBJ2-5; TRBD2 is a possible D gene (5 bases). The V end lost 5 bases, the J end lost 7 bases, and 17 bases lay between the germline ends. In germline, CDR1 is LNHDA, CDR2 SQIVND (reference sequence). The CDR3 is made up of 14 amino acids. This chain's CDR3 is CASSLRTSLGTQYF. CDR3 DNA sequence: TGTGCCAGTAGTCTTCGGACTTCCTTGGGGACCCAGTACTTC.

The chain joins TRBV7-8 to TRBJ2-5; the D call may be TRBD1 or TRBD2 (6 bases each). CDR3 length: 13 residues. V dropped 5 bases and J dropped 9 bases, with 16 bases sitting between them. The germline V gene encodes CDR1 SGHVS and CDR2 FQNEAQ. The chain's CDR3 is CASSLEGHRPQYF. In nucleotides, the CDR3 is TGTGCCAGCAGCCTGGAGGGACACCGACCCCAGTACTTC. Variable domain in full (rest from reference TRBV7-8 and TRBJ2-5): GAGVSQSPRYKVAKRGQDVALRCDPISGHVSLFWYQQALGQGPEFLTYFQNEAQLDKSGLPSDRFFAERPEGSVSTLKIQRTQQEDSAVYLCASSLEGHRPQYFGPGTRLLVL.

This clonotype occurred many times. The V gene is TRBV15, the J gene TRBJ2-5; TRBD2 agrees at 14 bases. V lost 3 bases, J lost 1 base, and 1 base stayed unmatched. Germline V gene data show CDR1 as LNHNV and CDR2 as YYDKDF (reference sequence). The CDR3 has 16 amino acids. The CDR3 region has the DNA TGTGCCACCAGCAGCGGACTAGCGGGGGGCCAAGAGACCCAGTACTTC. It is translated as CATSSGLAGGQETQYF.

There are many counts of this clonotype. V gene TRBV24-1 combines with J gene TRBJ2-3; D is ambiguous. The CDR3 totals 13 residues. CDR1 and CDR2 from the germline V gene are KGHDR and SFDVKD. V shed 0 bases and J shed 2 bases, with 2 bases lying between them. This CDR3 reads CATSDLDTDTQYF. CDR3 DNA sequence: TGTGCCACCAGTGATTTGGACACAGATACGCAGTATTTT.

Ten or more counts support this clonotype. The rearrangement uses TRBV12-3 or TRBV12-4 and TRBJ2-3; TRBD2 matches at 14 bases. The CDR3 has 15 residues. V lost 6 bases to trimming and J lost 4 bases; unmatched junction nucleotides: 3. DNA of the CDR3: TGTGCCAGCAGGCGACTAGCGGGGGGGTCAGATACGCAGTATTTT. Residues: CASRRLAGGSDTQYF.

The chain couples TRBV18 to TRBJ2-5; a possible D gene is TRBD1 (5 bases). Trimming cost V 5 bases and J 4 bases, with 14 bases left between them. Looked up from germline, CDR1 is KGHSH and CDR2 is LQKENI. The CDR3 contains 14 residues. The CDR3 sequence: CASSSDRNGETQYF. The CDR3 region has the DNA TGTGCCAGCTCATCAGACAGAAACGGAGAGACCCAGTACTTC. Full variable domain (missing parts from reference TRBV18 and TRBJ2-5): NAGVMQNPRHLVRRRGQEARLRCSPMKGHSHVYWYRQLPEEGLKFMVYLQKENIIDESGMPKERFSAEFPKEGPSILRIQQVVRGDSAAYFCASSSDRNGETQYFGPGTRLLVL.

Only a few counts were recorded for this clonotype. The chain is built from TRBV7-9 and TRBJ2-7; the D gene is possibly TRBD2 (6 bases). CDR1 and CDR2 from the germline V gene are SEHNR and FQNEAQ (reference sequence). Trimming cost V 5 bases and J 6 bases, with 11 bases left between them. The CDR3 length is 12 residues. The CDR3 loop reads CASSHGGVEQYF. The CDR3 coding sequence is TGTGCCAGCAGCCACGGAGGGGTCGAGCAGTACTTC. Using reference TRBV7-9 and TRBJ2-7 for the parts outside the CDR3, the full variable domain is DTGVSQNPRHKITKRGQNVTFRCDPISEHNRLYWYRQTLGQGPEFLTYFQNEAQLEKSRLLSDRFSAERPKGSFSTLEIQRTEQGDSAMYLCASSHGGVEQYFGPGTRLTVT.

This clonotype appeared a few times. The chain employs TRBV20-1 and TRBJ2-7; D is perhaps TRBD2 (6 bases). This CDR3 region has 17 residues. V gave up 5 bases and J gave up 3 bases, with 26 bases separating them. The germline V gene has CDR1 DFQATT and CDR2 SNEGSKA (reference sequence). The CDR3 is CSAVLNRGLAEDYEQYF. The DNA of the CDR3 is TGCAGTGCTGTGCTTAACCGGGGGTTGGCAGAAGACTACGAGCAGTACTTC.

This chain uses TRBV20-1 with TRBJ2-3, with D perhaps being TRBD1 or TRBD2 (6 bases each). Germline lookup yields CDR1 DFQATT and CDR2 SNEGSKA (reference sequence). The CDR3 spans 17 residues. The ends were cut back, 6 bases at V and 1 base at J, with 23 bases in the middle. CDR3 in amino acids: CSAESGGSRGGTDTQYF. The CDR3 DNA is TGCAGTGCAGAAAGCGGTGGTAGTAGGGGGGGCACAGATACGCAGTATTTT.

The sample holds many counts of this clonotype. J is TRBJ1-1 and V is TRBV20-1; 7 positions agree with TRBD1. V dropped 5 bases and J dropped 3; count of bases not matched to a gene: 9. The germline gives CDR1 DFQATT, CDR2 SNEGSKA (reference sequence). This CDR3 spans 14 amino acids. The CDR3 bases are TGCAGTGCTTCCTACAGGGGAAGCGACACTGAAGCTTTCTTT. It specifies CSASYRGSDTEAFF.

The chain uses TRBV4-1 and TRBJ2-1, with 7 bases lining up with TRBD2. Germline values: CDR1 MGHRA, CDR2 YSYEKL. The CDR3 is 16 residues long. Trimming removed 4 bases from V and 2 bases from J; junction bases left unmatched: 8. CDR3 sequence reads: CASSRTGGGAYNEQFF. Here the CDR3 DNA reads TGCGCCAGCAGCCGAACAGGTGGGGGGGCCTACAATGAGCAGTTCTTC.

This clonotype was seen many times. The chain has TRBV12-3 or TRBV12-4 and TRBJ2-1; TRBD2 agrees at 7 bases. Trimming took 6 bases from V and 7 from J; bases not matched to a gene: 6. The CDR3 runs 13 residues. The CDR3 region is CASRMRGGNEQFF. CDR3 in DNA: TGTGCCAGCAGGATGCGGGGAGGGAATGAGCAGTTCTTC.

The rearrangement links TRBV5-6 to TRBJ1-1; D is unclear. This CDR3 has 14 residues. The V gene's germline CDR1 is SGHDT and CDR2 YYEEEE. V gave up 0 bases and J gave up 11 bases, with 17 bases separating them. As DNA, the CDR3 is TGTGCCAGCAGCTTGGGACTCCACCGGGCCCAGGCTTTCTTT. It yields the protein CASSLGLHRAQAFF.

This clonotype showed up many times. The rearrangement joins TRBV20-1 to TRBJ2-1; tentative D call: TRBD1 (6 bases). Germline assignment: CDR1 DFQATT and CDR2 SNEGSKA (reference sequence). This CDR3 is built from 14 residues. Deletions cut 5 bases from V and 2 bases from J, with 13 bases between. CDR3 protein: CSALSWDTYNEQFF. DNA for the CDR3: TGCAGTGCTTTAAGCTGGGACACCTACAATGAGCAGTTCTTC.

The sample holds many counts of this clonotype. This chain joins TRBV12-3 or TRBV12-4 and TRBJ1-3; the D is unclear. Trimming removed 4 bases at V and 3 bases at J, with 10 bases between. This CDR3 spans 14 amino acids. DNA of the CDR3: TGTGCCAGCAGTTGGACCTCCCATGGAAACACCATATATTTT. This codes for CASSWTSHGNTIYF.

The chain combines TRBV11-2 with TRBJ2-1; either TRBD1 or TRBD2 may supply D (6 bases each). CDR3 length equals 15 residues. Per the germline V gene, CDR1 is SGHAT and CDR2 is FQNNGV. V shed 5 bases and J shed 5 bases, with 16 bases lying between them. The CDR3 is CASSDPGRGHNEQFF. The CDR3 DNA sequence: TGTGCCAGCAGCGACCCGGGACGGGGGCACAATGAGCAGTTCTTC.

This clonotype was counted ten times or more. The rearrangement joins TRBV7-8 to TRBJ2-1; the match to TRBD2 covers 11 bases. Germline lookup yields CDR1 SGHVS and CDR2 FQNEAQ. The trim removed 5 bases at V and 3 bases at J, leaving 6 bases unmatched. CDR3 length equals 16 residues. CDR3 in amino acids: CASSLIGTSGYNEQFF. DNA for the CDR3: TGTGCCAGCAGCCTCATCGGGACTAGCGGCTACAATGAGCAGTTCTTC.

This clonotype has more than one count but fewer than ten. V is TRBV20-1 and J is TRBJ1-2; D is perhaps TRBD1 (5 bases). The length of the CDR3 is 11 residues. Trimming cost V 6 bases and J 4 bases, with 9 bases left between them. Germline CDR1 is DFQATT and CDR2 is SNEGSKA (reference sequence). CDR3 residues: CSAWGSYGYTF. DNA of the CDR3: TGCAGTGCATGGGGGTCCTATGGCTACACCTTC.

This clonotype has ten or more counts. CDR3 nucleotide sequence: TGTGCCAGCTCACCAGAAGACGGTTATGGCTACACCTTC. Its protein is CASSPEDGYGYTF. The chain recombines TRBV18 with TRBJ1-2; no clear D. From germline, CDR1 is KGHSH and CDR2 LQKENI. The V gene lost 2 bases and the J gene lost 5 bases, with 9 bases spanning the gap. CDR3 length: 13 amino acids.